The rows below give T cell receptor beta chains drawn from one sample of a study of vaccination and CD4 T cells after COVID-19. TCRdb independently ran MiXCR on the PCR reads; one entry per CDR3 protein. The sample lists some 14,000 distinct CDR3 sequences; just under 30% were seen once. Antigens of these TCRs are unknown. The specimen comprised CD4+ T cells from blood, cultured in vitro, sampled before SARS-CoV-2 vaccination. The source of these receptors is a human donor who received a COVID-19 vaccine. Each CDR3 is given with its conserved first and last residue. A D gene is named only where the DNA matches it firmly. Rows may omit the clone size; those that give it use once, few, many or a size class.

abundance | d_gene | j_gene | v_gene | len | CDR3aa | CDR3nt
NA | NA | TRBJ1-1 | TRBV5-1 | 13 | CASSPDRNKEAFF | TGCGCCAGCAGCCCGGACAGAAATAAAGAAGCTTTCTTT
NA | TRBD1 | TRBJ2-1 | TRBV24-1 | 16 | CATSDFRTGAYNEQFF | TGTGCCACCAGTGATTTCAGGACAGGGGCCTACAATGAGCAGTTCTTC
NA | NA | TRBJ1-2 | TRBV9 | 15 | CASSVSSGFSYGYTF | TGTGCCAGCAGCGTATCTTCGGGATTTAGCTATGGCTACACCTTC
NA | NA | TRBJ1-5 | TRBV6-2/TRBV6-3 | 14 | CASSYRGGNQPQHF | TGTGCCAGCAGTTACCGGGGGGGTAATCAGCCCCAGCATTTT
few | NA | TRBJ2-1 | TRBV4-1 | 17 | CASSQGRWDHRTDEQFF | TGCGCCAGCAGCCAAGGACGCTGGGACCATAGGACGGATGAGCAGTTCTTC
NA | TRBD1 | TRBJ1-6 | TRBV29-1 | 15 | CSVRQGRDLHSPLHF | TGCAGCGTTCGACAGGGACGAGACTTACATTCACCCCTCCACTTT
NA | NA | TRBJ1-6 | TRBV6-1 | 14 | CASSPRRNNSPLHF | TGTGCCAGCAGTCCCCGACGGAATAATTCACCCCTCCACTTT
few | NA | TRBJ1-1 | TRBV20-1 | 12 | CSASGGNTEAFF | TGCAGTGCTAGTGGGGGGAACACTGAAGCTTTCTTT
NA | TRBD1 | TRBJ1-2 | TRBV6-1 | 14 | CASSPAGQAYGYTF | TGTGCCAGCAGTCCTGCGGGACAGGCCTATGGCTACACCTTC
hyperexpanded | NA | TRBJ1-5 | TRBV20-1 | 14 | CSASAPGNDQPQHF | TGCAGTGCTAGTGCACCCGGGAACGATCAGCCCCAGCATTTT
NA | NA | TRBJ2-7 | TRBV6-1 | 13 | CASRTGINYEQYF | TGTGCCAGCAGAACAGGGATCAACTACGAGCAGTACTTC
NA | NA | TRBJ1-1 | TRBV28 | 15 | CASSSATGSKTEAFF | TGTGCCAGCAGTTCCGCTACAGGGAGCAAGACTGAAGCTTTCTTT
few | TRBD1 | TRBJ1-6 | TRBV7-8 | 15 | CASSIDRVLASPLHF | TGTGCCAGCAGCATAGACAGGGTTCTAGCTTCACCCCTCCACTTT
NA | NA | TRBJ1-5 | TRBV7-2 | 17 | CASSLALMAGVEQPQHF | TGTGCCAGCAGCTTAGCCCTAATGGCTGGGGTGGAACAGCCCCAGCATTTT
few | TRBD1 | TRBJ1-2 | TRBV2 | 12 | CASSWDSVGYTF | TGTGCCAGCAGCTGGGACAGTGTGGGCTACACCTTC
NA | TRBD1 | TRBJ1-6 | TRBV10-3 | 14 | CAISGGTGDSPLHF | TGTGCCATCAGTGGCGGGACAGGGGATTCACCCCTCCACTTT
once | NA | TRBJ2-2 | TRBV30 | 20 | CAWSVRVGPAFDANTGEMFF | TGTGCCTGGAGTGTACGGGTCGGCCCAGCGTTCGACGCGAACACCGGGGAGATGTTTTTT
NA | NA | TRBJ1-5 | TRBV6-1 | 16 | CASSERRGDSNQPQHF | TGTGCCAGCAGTGAACGGCGAGGGGATAGCAATCAGCCCCAGCATTTT
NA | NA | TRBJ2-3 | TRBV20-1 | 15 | CSARDREGRTDTQYF | TGCAGTGCTAGAGATCGTGAAGGGCGGACAGATACGCAGTATTTT
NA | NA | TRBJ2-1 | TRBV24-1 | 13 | CATSDPGRPEQFF | TGTGCCACCAGTGACCCCGGACGGCCTGAGCAGTTCTTC
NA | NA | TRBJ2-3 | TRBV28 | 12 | CASSSPRGSQYF | TGTGCCAGCAGTTCCCCCCGTGGGTCGCAGTATTTT
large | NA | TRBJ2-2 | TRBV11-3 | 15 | CASSPRTARAGELFF | TGTGCCAGCAGCCCCCGGACAGCTCGCGCCGGGGAGCTGTTTTTT
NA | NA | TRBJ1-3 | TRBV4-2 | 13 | CASSQDQGNTIYF | TGTGCCAGCAGCCAAGATCAAGGAAACACCATATATTTT
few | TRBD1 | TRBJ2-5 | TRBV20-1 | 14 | CSAEDRDRGSTQYF | TGCAGTGCTGAGGATCGGGACAGGGGTTCGACCCAGTACTTC
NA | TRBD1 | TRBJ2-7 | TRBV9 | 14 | CASSVGWTGTSQYF | TGTGCCAGCAGCGTAGGTTGGACAGGGACTTCCCAGTACTTC
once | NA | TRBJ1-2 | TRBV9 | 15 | CASSGIIGAGYGYTF | TGTGCCAGCAGCGGAATTATCGGGGCGGGCTATGGCTACACCTTC
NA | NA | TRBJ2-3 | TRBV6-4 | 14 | CASSDSGSPGTQYF | TGTGCCAGCAGTGACTCGGGAAGTCCCGGTACGCAGTATTTT
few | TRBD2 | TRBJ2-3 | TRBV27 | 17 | CATTGSKSGGLVDTQYF | TGTGCCACCACCGGGAGTAAAAGCGGGGGACTGGTCGATACGCAGTATTTT
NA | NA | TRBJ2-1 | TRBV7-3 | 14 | CASSLGGSSRKQFF | TGTGCCAGCAGCTTAGGGGGCTCGAGTAGGAAGCAGTTCTTC
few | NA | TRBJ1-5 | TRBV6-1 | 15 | CASSDWGRSNQPQHF | TGTGCCAGCAGTGATTGGGGGCGAAGCAATCAGCCCCAGCATTTT
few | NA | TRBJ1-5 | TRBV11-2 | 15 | CASSLDTGYFQPQHF | TGTGCCAGCAGCTTAGACACAGGGTATTTTCAGCCCCAGCATTTT
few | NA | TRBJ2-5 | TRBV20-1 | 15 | CSARDPNLGQETQYF | TGCAGTGCTAGAGACCCCAATTTAGGGCAAGAGACCCAGTACTTC
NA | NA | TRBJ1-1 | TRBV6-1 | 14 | CATSVAGGDTEAFF | TGTGCGACCAGCGTCGCGGGAGGGGACACTGAAGCTTTCTTT
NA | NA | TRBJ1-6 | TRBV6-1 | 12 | CASNNRGSPLHF | TGTGCCAGCAACAACAGAGGTTCACCCCTCCACTTT
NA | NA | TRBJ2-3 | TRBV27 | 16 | CASSLSSRGSTDTQYF | TGTGCCAGCAGTTTATCGTCCCGGGGATCCACAGATACGCAGTATTTT
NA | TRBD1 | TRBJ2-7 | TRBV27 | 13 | CASRSGTGSEQYF | TGTGCCAGCAGATCCGGGACAGGGTCCGAGCAGTACTTC
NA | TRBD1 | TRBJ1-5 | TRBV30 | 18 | CAWSVGGQIINSNQPQHF | TGTGCCTGGAGTGTCGGGGGACAGATAATTAATAGCAATCAGCCCCAGCATTTT
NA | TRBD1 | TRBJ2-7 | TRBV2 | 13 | CASRGDSSYEQYF | TGTGCCAGCAGGGGGGACAGCTCCTACGAGCAGTACTTC
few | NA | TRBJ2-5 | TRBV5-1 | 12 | CASSLAGETQYF | TGCGCCAGCAGCTTGGCCGGGGAGACCCAGTACTTC
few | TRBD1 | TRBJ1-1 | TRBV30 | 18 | CAWNHPGQGTPQNTEAFF | TGTGCCTGGAATCATCCGGGACAGGGAACTCCACAGAACACTGAAGCTTTCTTT
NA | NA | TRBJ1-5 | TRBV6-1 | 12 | CASSGSNQPQHF | TGTGCCAGCAGTGGTAGCAATCAGCCCCAGCATTTT
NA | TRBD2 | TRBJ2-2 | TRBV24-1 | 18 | CATSDQTSGGARTGELFF | TGTGCCACCAGTGACCAGACTAGCGGGGGGGCAAGGACCGGGGAGCTGTTTTTT
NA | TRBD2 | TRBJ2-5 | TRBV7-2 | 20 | CASSSGPYLKRGASQETQYF | TGTGCCAGCAGCTCAGGCCCCTACTTGAAGCGGGGGGCTTCCCAAGAGACCCAGTACTTC
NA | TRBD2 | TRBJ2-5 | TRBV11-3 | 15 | CASSSRTSGGETQYF | TGTGCCAGCAGCTCGAGGACTAGCGGGGGAGAGACCCAGTACTTC
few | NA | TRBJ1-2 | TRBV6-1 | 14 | CASTTLRGAYGYTF | TGTGCCAGCACCACCCTCCGGGGAGCCTATGGCTACACCTTC
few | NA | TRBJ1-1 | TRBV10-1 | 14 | CASRIGLVNTEAFF | TGCGCCAGCAGAATAGGGTTGGTTAACACTGAAGCTTTCTTT